This TCR beta chain was sequenced in a study of blood T cell repertoires in COVID-19. Looking at the study overall: COVID-19 samples, acute and convalescent, were from the United States, Italy and Spain.

Here immunoSEQ multiplex PCR was the method, and the copy in TCRdb shows in-frame clones only, minus some. The repertoire holds some 270,000 clones, with roughly 86% as singletons. CDR1 MNHEY and CDR2 SMNVEV come from the germline V gene (reference sequence). The CDR3 sequence is 14 residues long. V shed 3 bases and J 2 bases; nucleotides not matched to a gene: 2. The chain has TRBV27 and TRBJ1-2; 8 bases align to TRBD1. This receptor was identified in a man between 35 and 55 years old with active or convalescent COVID-19. The sequenced sample consisted of peripheral blood. The DNA for the CDR3 is TGTGCCAGCAGTTTTGGGACAGGAAACTATGGCTACACCTTC. Protein: CASSFGTGNYGYTF.